This TCR beta chain was profiled in a study of cytomegalovirus exposure and HLA in healthy donors. Background on the study: Counted in an early data release were about 85 million unique TCRs from HLA-typed donors. Of all 400 or so donors who were genotyped, roughly 85% belonged to the Caucasian-associated ancestry cluster.

Amplification used 60 Vbeta primers and 13 Jbeta primers. Generated by immunoSEQ multiplex PCR, the TCRdb table keeps only in-frame clones and is missing some. The sample consists of 150,000 to 200,000 clones, roughly 79% of them appearing once. V was cut by 0 bases and J by 7 bases, with 15 bases left in between. The CDR3 runs 16 residues. Germline V CDR1 and CDR2: KGHSH, LQKENI. This receptor was identified in a man aged 18 to 29 in good health and CMV-seropositive. The chain links TRBV18 to TRBJ1-4, with D perhaps matching TRBD1 (5 bases). The sequenced material came from PBMCs. CDR3 coding DNA: TGTGCCAGCTCACCACCCCGGCAGGGTTTAACTGAAAAACTGTTTTTT. Translated, it gives CASSPPRQGLTEKLFF. Filled out from reference TRBV18 and TRBJ1-4, the complete variable domain reads NAGVMQNPRHLVRRRGQEARLRCSPMKGHSHVYWYRQLPEEGLKFMVYLQKENIIDESGMPKERFSAEFPKEGPSILRIQQVVRGDSAAYFCASSPPRQGLTEKLFFGSGTQLSVL.